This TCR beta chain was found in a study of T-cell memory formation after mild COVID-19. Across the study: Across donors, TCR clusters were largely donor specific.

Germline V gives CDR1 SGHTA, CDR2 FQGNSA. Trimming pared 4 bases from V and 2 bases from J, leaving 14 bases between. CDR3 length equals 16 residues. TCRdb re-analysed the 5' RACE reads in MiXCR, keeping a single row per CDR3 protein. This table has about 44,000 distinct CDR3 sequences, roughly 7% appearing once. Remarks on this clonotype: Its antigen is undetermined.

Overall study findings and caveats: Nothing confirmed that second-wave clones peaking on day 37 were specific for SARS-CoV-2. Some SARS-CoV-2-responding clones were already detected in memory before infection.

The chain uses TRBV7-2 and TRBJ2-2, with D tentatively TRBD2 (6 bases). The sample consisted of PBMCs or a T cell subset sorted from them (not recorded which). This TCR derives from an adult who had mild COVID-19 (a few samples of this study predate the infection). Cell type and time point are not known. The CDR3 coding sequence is TGTGCCAGCAGCTCAAGGGCTAGCGCAAACACCGGGGAGCTGTTTTTT. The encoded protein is CASSSRASANTGELFF.